This record covers a single T cell receptor beta chain. Its matching antigen is unknown. Primers for the PCR totalled 60 Vbeta and 13 Jbeta. In the original processing: About 10 million shared chains were among some 80 million unique TCR beta chains counted in a later analysis. The protocol was immunoSEQ multiplex PCR, while the TCRdb copy is restricted to in-frame clones and leaves out a portion. The V and J calls and clone size were taken over from that table, and D and trimming were inferred from the DNA. Found here are about 210,000 clones, about 83% of them singletons; the top ten hold roughly a tenth. This sample stems from a study of cytomegalovirus exposure and HLA in healthy donors. Study-level points and caveats: Across HLA loci, a later analysis found differing TCR association rates, with DRB1 most and HLA-C fewest.

The sequence derives from a woman in her 50s in good health and CMV-seropositive. Sample: PBMCs.

As DNA, the CDR3 is TGTGCCAGCAGCTTGGACACCGGGGTGGGCACTGAAGCTTTCTTT. Its protein product is CASSLDTGVGTEAFF. The chain joins TRBV5-8 to TRBJ1-1; no clear D gene. Between the trimmed V and J ends, which lost 0 bases and 4 bases, there was a span of 13 bases. The CDR3 is 15 amino acids. CDR1 is SGHTS, CDR2 YDEGEE, per germline.